Each of the 24 T cell receptor beta chains below was sequenced from the same sample in a study of blood T cell repertoires in COVID-19. Data came from immunoSEQ multiplex PCR; TCRdb stores just in-frame clones and leaves some out. The table has under 200,000 clones, around 86% seen once; the top ten hold 5.5% to 8.5%. Sample: peripheral blood. These receptor sequences come from a woman aged 80 or older in a cohort sampled during active or convalescent COVID-19.

The V call is TRBV2, the J call TRBJ2-2; tentatively, D is TRBD1 (6 bases). Germline V CDR1 and CDR2: SNHLY, FYNNEI. V was shortened by 10 bases and J by 4 bases, with 19 bases between the two germline ends. The CDR3 totals 15 residues. Here the CDR3 reads CATASQGFRTGELFF. CDR3 DNA sequence: TGTGCCACCGCTTCCCAGGGGTTCCGCACCGGGGAGCTGTTTTTT. Based on the CDR3 plus reference TRBV2 and TRBJ2-2, the full variable domain is EPEVTQTPSHQVTQMGQEVILRCVPISNHLYFYWYRQILGQKVEFLVSFYNNEISEKSEIFDDQFSVERPDGSNFTLKIRSTKLEDSAMYFCATASQGFRTGELFFGEGSRLTVL.

The chain combines TRBV2 with TRBJ2-4; the D gene is possibly TRBD1 (6 bases). CDR1 and CDR2 (germline): SNHLY, FYNNEI. The CDR3 length is 13 residues. V gave up 4 bases and J gave up 5 bases, with 9 bases separating them. The CDR3 nucleotides read TGTGCCAGCAGTGGACAGGAGCAAAACATTCAGTACTTC. The encoded protein is CASSGQEQNIQYF.

The rearrangement uses TRBV9 and TRBJ2-1; 8 nucleotides align to TRBD1. Germline assignment: CDR1 SGDLS and CDR2 YYNGEE. Unmatched junction bases numbered 8, after V lost 4 bases and J lost 8 bases. The CDR3 loop spans 14 amino acids. The CDR3, as DNA: TGTGCCAGCAGCAAAGGACAGGGTCGGGATGAGCAGTTCTTC. Its protein is CASSKGQGRDEQFF.

The chain couples TRBV7-6 to TRBJ2-1; perhaps TRBD2 as D (6 bases). The germline V gene has CDR1 SGHVS and CDR2 FNYEAQ. The CDR3 is 15 amino acids. V gave up 8 bases and J gave up 3 bases, with 17 bases separating them. The CDR3 sequence: CASPPLIADYNEQFF. CDR3 sequence (DNA): TGTGCCAGCCCCCCGCTGATAGCGGACTACAATGAGCAGTTCTTC.

The chain uses TRBV30 and TRBJ1-2, with 10 nucleotides matching TRBD1. CDR1 and CDR2 (germline): GTSNPN, SVGIG (reference sequence). Trimming cost V 1 base and J 4 bases; bases outside gene matches: 3. The CDR3 consists of 14 residues. CDR3 nucleotide sequence: TGTGCCTGGAGTGAGGGGACAGGGGTCTATGGCTACACCTTC. It encodes CAWSEGTGVYGYTF.

This clone was seen just once. This chain connects TRBV5-1 to TRBJ1-2, with 8 bases lining up with TRBD1. The V and J ends lost 4 bases and 1 base, in that order; junction bases with no gene match: 9. CDR1 SGHRS and CDR2 YFSETQ come from the germline V gene. The CDR3 totals 16 residues. CDR3 residues: CASSAPRDRINYGYTF. In nucleotides, the CDR3 is TGCGCCAGCAGCGCCCCGAGGGACAGGATTAACTATGGCTACACCTTC.

This clone was observed a single time. The chain uses TRBV20-1 and TRBJ2-4; 9 bases line up with TRBD2. This CDR3 contains 17 residues. V shed 3 bases and J 0 bases; nucleotides not matched to a gene: 9. CDR1 DFQATT and CDR2 SNEGSKA come from the germline V gene (reference sequence). This CDR3 is CSASLAGGDLAKNIQYF. For the CDR3, the DNA is TGCAGTGCTAGTCTTGCGGGGGGGGACCTAGCCAAAAACATTCAGTACTTC.

V and J are TRBV6-2 or TRBV6-3 and TRBJ2-1, with 10 bases identical to TRBD2. The CDR3 is 16 amino acids. J gave up 5 bases and V 0 bases, and 4 bases lay outside the gene matches. Germline CDR1 MNHEY, CDR2 SVGEGT. The CDR3 here is CASSYSPSGSNNEQFF. The CDR3 nucleotides are TGTGCCAGCAGTTACTCGCCTAGCGGGAGTAACAATGAGCAGTTCTTC.

The rearrangement uses TRBV28 and TRBJ1-5, with a weak D call TRBD1 (6 bases). The germline V gene encodes CDR1 MDHEN and CDR2 SYDVKM. Trimming left V 7 bases short and J 4 bases short, with 11 bases between. The CDR3 totals 13 residues. The CDR3: CASTTGFNQPQHF. The DNA of the CDR3 is TGTGCCAGCACTACAGGGTTTAATCAGCCCCAGCATTTT.

The rearrangement links TRBV6-2 or TRBV6-3 to TRBJ1-5, with a weak D call TRBD1 (5 bases). Germline V gives CDR1 MNHEY, CDR2 SVGEGT. V was shortened by 0 bases and J by 5 bases, with 11 bases between the two germline ends. The CDR3 has 15 residues. CDR3 in amino acids: CASSYSQGRDQPQHF. The CDR3 coding sequence is TGTGCCAGCAGTTACTCGCAGGGCCGGGATCAGCCCCAGCATTTT.

The rearrangement uses TRBV10-3 and TRBJ1-3; D call uncertain. Germline V lookup: CDR1 ENHRY, CDR2 SYGVKD. This CDR3 contains 14 residues. V lost 2 bases to trimming and J lost 2 bases, with 7 bases between them. The CDR3 loop is CAISEQSAGNTIYF. The CDR3 coding sequence is TGTGCCATCAGTGAGCAATCAGCTGGAAACACCATATATTTT.

The V call is TRBV18, the J call TRBJ2-7, with 10 bases aligning to TRBD1. Looked up from germline, CDR1 is KGHSH and CDR2 is LQKENI. The trim removed 1 base at V and 6 bases at J, leaving 3 bases unmatched. The CDR3 consists of 14 residues. The CDR3 spells CASSPRTGGSEQYF. The CDR3 DNA reads TGTGCCAGCTCACCACGGACAGGGGGGTCCGAGCAGTACTTC.

The chain uses TRBV7-4 and TRBJ1-4; D call uncertain. Trimming removed 3 bases from V and 5 bases from J, with 13 bases in between. In germline, CDR1 is SGHVT, CDR2 SQSDAQ. The length of the CDR3 is 15 residues. This chain's CDR3 is CASSFAAPSNEKLFF. CDR3 DNA sequence: TGTGCCAGCAGCTTCGCGGCCCCGAGCAATGAAAAACTGTTTTTT.

J is TRBJ2-2 and V is TRBV27, with 7 bases aligning to TRBD1. Germline V gene data show CDR1 as MNHEY and CDR2 as SMNVEV (reference sequence). Unmatched junction bases numbered 4, after V lost 5 bases and J lost 4 bases. CDR3 size: 14 residues. The CDR3, as DNA: TGTGCCAGCAGTCCCCCAGGGGGCACCGGGGAGCTGTTTTTT. Translation: CASSPPGGTGELFF.

This chain joins TRBV10-3 and TRBJ2-3, with 14 bases lining up with TRBD2. The CDR3 is 15 amino acids. Unmatched junction bases numbered 7, after V lost 6 bases and J lost 8 bases. Germline CDR1 is ENHRY and CDR2 is SYGVKD. The CDR3 DNA follows: TGTGCCATCAGCGAGGGACTAGCGGGGGTAGTTACGCAGTATTTT. This sequence encodes CAISEGLAGVVTQYF.

The J gene is TRBJ1-2, the V gene TRBV7-9; 7 positions agree with TRBD1. The germline CDR1 and CDR2 sequences are SEHNR and FQNEAQ (reference sequence). V dropped 6 bases and J dropped 2; count of bases not matched to a gene: 6. The length of the CDR3 is 14 residues. CDR3 sequence (DNA): TGTGCCAGCAGTCCTCCGGGACAGAACTATGGCTACACCTTC. This encodes CASSPPGQNYGYTF. Full variable domain (outside the CDR3, taken from reference TRBV7-9 and TRBJ1-2): DTGVSQNPRHKITKRGQNVTFRCDPISEHNRLYWYRQTLGQGPEFLTYFQNEAQLEKSRLLSDRFSAERPKGSFSTLEIQRTEQGDSAMYLCASSPPGQNYGYTFGSGTRLTVV.

The chain has TRBV5-8 and TRBJ2-5; D might be TRBD1 (5 bases). Trimming left V 0 bases short and J 1 base short, with 10 bases between. CDR1 is SGHTS and CDR2 is YDEGEE in the germline V gene. The CDR3 runs to 15 residues. The CDR3 region is CASSLDGQVQETQYF. The CDR3 DNA follows: TGTGCCAGCAGCTTGGACGGACAAGTCCAAGAGACCCAGTACTTC.

This clone was observed a few times. CDR3 DNA sequence: TGTGCCAGCAGCCCAACGGGACTAGCGGGGGGGTTCTATGAGCAGTTCTTC. It specifies CASSPTGLAGGFYEQFF. This sequence joins TRBV3-1 (or the pseudogene TRBV3-2) and TRBJ2-1, with 16 nucleotides matching TRBD2. Germline loops: CDR1 LGHDT, CDR2 YNNKEL (reference sequence). The trim removed 4 bases at V and 8 bases at J, leaving 8 bases unmatched. CDR3 length equals 17 residues.

This clone was seen a handful of times. One junction end does not reproduce the germline sequence, and a read error may be involved. The chain joins TRBV10-1 to TRBJ1-5, with 9 bases lining up with TRBD1. Germline CDR1 is WNHNN and CDR2 is SYGVQD (reference sequence). The CDR3 is made up of 14 amino acids. For the CDR3, the DNA is TGCGCCAGCAGTGAAGGGAGGACAGGGGCCGAGGTGTATTTT. Translation: CASSEGRTGAEVYF.

The chain uses TRBV6-6 and TRBJ2-5, with D possibly TRBD2 on 6 matching bases. V was shortened by 5 bases and J by 4 bases, with 20 bases between the two germline ends. CDR3 length equals 16 residues. Germline V gene lookup returns CDR1 MNHNY and CDR2 SVGAGI (reference sequence). The CDR3 is CASSRTGVGVGETQYF. In DNA, the CDR3 is TGTGCCAGCAGTCGAACGGGGGTTGGGGTAGGAGAGACCCAGTACTTC.

This clone was seen just once. CDR3 region: CASSLTNSPLHF. The CDR3 nucleotides read TGTGCCAGCAGCTTGACAAATTCACCCCTCCACTTT. The chain carries TRBV5-8 and TRBJ1-6; D uncertain. Germline V CDR1 and CDR2: SGHTS, YDEGEE. The CDR3 sequence is 12 residues long. Trimming took off 1 base at V and 7 bases at J, with 3 bases between the two ends.

The chain couples TRBV10-3 to TRBJ2-1, with a tentative D call TRBD1 (7 bases). CDR3 length: 14 residues. Germline CDR1 and CDR2: ENHRY and SYGVKD. With 11 bases removed from V and 12 bases from J, the gap between germline ends came to 26 bases. The CDR3 coding sequence is TGTGCCTCCAGGGGGGACAGTTACAATGAACGGCAGTTCTTC. Amino acid sequence: CASRGDSYNERQFF.

The chain employs TRBV19 and TRBJ2-7; maybe TRBD2 (5 bases). Germline CDR1 is LNHDA and CDR2 is SQIVND (reference sequence). The CDR3 contains 13 residues. Trimming cost V 11 bases and J 2 bases, with 16 bases left between them. This chain's CDR3 is CALATAGPYEQYV. CDR3 nucleotide sequence: TGTGCCCTAGCCACGGCAGGCCCCTACGAGCAGTACGTC.

The chain combines TRBV5-4 with TRBJ1-2, with 10 bases that match TRBD1. The CDR3 has 14 residues. Trimming removed 3 bases from V and 7 bases from J; junction bases left unmatched: 6. CDR1 SGHNT and CDR2 YYREEE come from the germline V gene (reference sequence). The CDR3 reads CASSYDRGRGGYTF. The CDR3 DNA sequence: TGTGCCAGCAGCTACGACAGGGGGCGGGGTGGCTACACCTTC. The variable domain in full, with the rest retrieved from reference TRBV5-4 and TRBJ1-2, is ETGVTQSPTHLIKTRGQQVTLRCSSQSGHNTVSWYQQALGQGPQFIFQYYREEENGRGNFPPRFSGLQFPNYSSELNVNALELDDSALYLCASSYDRGRGGYTFGSGTRLTVV.